The 29 T cell receptor beta chains below come from one sample, sequenced in a study of response to subunit inactivated influenza vaccine. TCRdb processed the RT-PCR reads anew with MiXCR; each CDR3 protein has one entry. The sample has 600,000 to 850,000 distinct CDR3 sequences; 12% to 15% are singletons. Sequencing was performed on PBMCs from blood, taken 14 days before vaccination. The receptors originated from a man aged 50 to 59 who received an inactivated influenza vaccine.

This clonotype was counted a few times. The chain has TRBV24-1 and TRBJ2-1, with 14 bases that match TRBD2. Trimming cost V 4 bases and J 8 bases; bases outside gene matches: 9. In germline, CDR1 is KGHDR, CDR2 SFDVKD. This CDR3 is built from 17 residues. CDR3 nucleotides: TGTGCCACCAGTGAGAATTCAGGGACTAGCGGGAGAGATGAGCAGTTCTTC. Translation gives CATSENSGTSGRDEQFF.

This clonotype was seen a few times. CDR3 DNA: TGTGCCAGCAGCCCAGCATCGGGGGGGCCTTCACGTAACATTCAGTACTTC. Translation gives CASSPASGGPSRNIQYF. This chain connects TRBV3-1 to TRBJ2-4, with TRBD2 matching over 8 bases. Germline assignment: CDR1 LGHDT and CDR2 YNNKEL (reference sequence). The J segment lost 7 bases and the V segment lost 4 bases, leaving 15 bases of the junction unmatched. The CDR3 length is 17 residues.

J is TRBJ2-1 and V is TRBV20-1; 14 nucleotides match TRBD2. The junction had 4 bases not matched to a gene; V was cut back by 0 bases and J by 9 bases. CDR3 length equals 15 residues. Germline V gene lookup returns CDR1 DFQATT and CDR2 SNEGSKA (reference sequence). The CDR3 DNA reads TGCAGTGCTAGAGACAAGGGACTAGCGGGAGTTGAGCAGTTCTTC. It yields the protein CSARDKGLAGVEQFF.

V and J are TRBV14 and TRBJ2-7; 14 bases fit TRBD2. This CDR3 is 16 amino acids long. Germline V gene data show CDR1 as SGHDN and CDR2 as FVKESK. V lost 3 bases and J lost 5; bases outside the gene matches: 6. The chain's CDR3 is CASSHLTGLAGDEQYF. The CDR3 coding sequence is TGTGCCAGCAGCCACCTTACGGGACTAGCGGGGGACGAGCAGTACTTC.

This clonotype was detected only a few times. The J gene is TRBJ2-3, the V gene TRBV25-1; D is undetermined. The CDR3 extends over 14 amino acids. With 5 bases removed from V and 7 bases from J, the gap between germline ends came to 16 bases. CDR1 is MGHDK and CDR2 is SYGVNS in the germline V gene. The CDR3 here is CASSRKTPPHTQYF. The CDR3 DNA follows: TGTGCCAGCAGTCGAAAGACACCTCCCCATACGCAGTATTTT. The full variable domain, in which reference TRBV25-1 and TRBJ2-3 provide the parts outside the CDR3, is EADIYQTPRYLVIGTGKKITLECSQTMGHDKMYWYQQDPGMELHLIHYSYGVNSTEKGDLSSESTVSRIRTEHFPLTLESARPSHTSQYLCASSRKTPPHTQYFGPGTRLTVL.

This chain uses TRBV10-3 with TRBJ2-2, with 9 bases fitting TRBD2. CDR1 and CDR2 (germline): ENHRY, SYGVKD. The V segment lost 7 bases and the J segment 5 bases; nucleotides outside the gene matches: 8. The length of the CDR3 is 15 residues. CDR3 bases: TGTGCCATCAACATGCGGGAGGGGTCTACCGGGGAGCTGTTTTTT. Translated, it gives CAINMREGSTGELFF.

This clonotype has only a few counts. The chain links TRBV7-3 to TRBJ2-1; no clear D. The germline CDR1 and CDR2 sequences are SGHTA and FQGTGA. This CDR3 region has 16 residues. V was pared by 2 bases and J by 0 bases, with 11 bases between. The DNA for the CDR3 is TGTGCCAGCAGCTTAGCGCAGACTCGCTCCTACAATGAGCAGTTCTTC. As protein: CASSLAQTRSYNEQFF.

The V gene is TRBV7-9, the J gene TRBJ2-7; D possibly corresponds to TRBD2 (6 bases). This CDR3 comprises 14 residues. The V gene's germline CDR1 is SEHNR and CDR2 FQNEAQ (reference sequence). The V end lost 4 bases, the J end lost 4 bases, and 14 bases lay between the germline ends. Written as DNA, the CDR3 is TGTGCCAGCAGCTCGGGACTTTGGAGTTACGAGCAGTACTTC. This encodes CASSSGLWSYEQYF.

This clonotype was observed a few times. The gene calls are TRBV4-3 and TRBJ1-3; D gene unclear. The ends were cut back, 0 bases at V and 0 bases at J, with 3 bases in the middle. Germline V gene lookup returns CDR1 LGHNA and CDR2 YSLEER. The CDR3 sequence is 14 residues long. The chain's CDR3 is CASSQDNSGNTIYF. CDR3 DNA: TGCGCCAGCAGCCAAGACAACTCTGGAAACACCATATATTTT.

The gene calls are TRBV28 and TRBJ2-1; a possible D gene is TRBD1 (5 bases). The CDR3 has 14 amino acids. The V gene's germline CDR1 is MDHEN and CDR2 SYDVKM. V lost 7 bases and J lost 8, with 18 bases in between. CDR3 sequence (DNA): TGTGCCAGCATGGGGCTCAGGTGGTCGGATGAGCAGTTCTTC. Translating it yields CASMGLRWSDEQFF.

This chain uses TRBV4-3 with TRBJ2-7, with D perhaps TRBD1 (5 bases). Trimming shortened V by 4 bases and J by 6 bases, and 19 bases separated the two germline ends. This CDR3 has 15 amino acids. Looked up from germline, CDR1 is LGHNA and CDR2 is YSLEER. Here the CDR3 DNA reads TGCGCCAGCAGCCCCGGGCAGGGCTCGAAGACCGAGCAGTACTTC. Protein sequence: CASSPGQGSKTEQYF.

This rearrangement joins TRBV6-5 to TRBJ1-2; D is ambiguous. Germline-derived CDR1 and CDR2 are MNHEY and SVGAGI. Trimming shortened V by 0 bases and J by 13 bases, and 18 bases separated the two germline ends. The length of the CDR3 is 14 residues. CDR3 coding DNA: TGTGCCAGCAGTTACTCGTTACAGCCTAGAACAAGCACCTTC. It is translated as CASSYSLQPRTSTF.

The chain has TRBV20-1 and TRBJ2-1; 8 nucleotides line up with TRBD2. V dropped 3 bases and J dropped 5; count of bases not matched to a gene: 12. The CDR3 spans 16 residues. Looked up from germline, CDR1 is DFQATT and CDR2 is SNEGSKA (reference sequence). The CDR3 coding sequence is TGCAGTGCTAGGCCTCTGGGTAGCGGGGTTAACAATGAGCAGTTCTTC. Its protein product is CSARPLGSGVNNEQFF.

This sequence joins TRBV6-5 and TRBJ1-5; D gene unclear. V dropped 2 bases and J dropped 7 bases, with 9 bases sitting between them. The CDR3 covers 13 residues. Germline CDR1 and CDR2: MNHEY and SVGAGI. In DNA form, the CDR3 reads TGTGCCAGCAGTTACGACATAGGGCAGCCCCAGCATTTT. Encoded protein: CASSYDIGQPQHF.

The J gene is TRBJ2-1, the V gene TRBV3-1; 10 bases fit TRBD1. V was clipped by 0 bases and J by 9 bases; unmatched bases: 20. This CDR3 is 20 amino acids long. The V gene's germline CDR1 is LGHDT and CDR2 YNNKEL (reference sequence). CDR3 loop: CASSQESENRGTGVGSEQFF. CDR3 coding DNA: TGTGCCAGCAGCCAAGAATCTGAGAATCGCGGGACAGGGGTAGGCAGTGAGCAGTTCTTC.

This clonotype turned up a few times. This sequence joins TRBV29-1 and TRBJ2-5; tentatively, D is TRBD1 or TRBD2 (6 bases each). The CDR3 loop spans 13 amino acids. V was cut by 8 bases and J by 5 bases, with 18 bases left in between. Germline loops: CDR1 SQVTM, CDR2 ANQGSEA. CDR3 nucleotides: TGCAGCTCCGGTTGGGGGGCCGGGGAGACCCAGTACTTC. Residues: CSSGWGAGETQYF.

This clonotype was observed a few times. V usage is TRBV7-9 and J usage is TRBJ1-6; tentative D call: TRBD1 (5 bases). This CDR3 has 13 residues. Looked up from germline, CDR1 is SEHNR and CDR2 is FQNEAQ (reference sequence). V was shortened by 6 bases and J by 8 bases, with 11 bases between the two germline ends. The CDR3 loop reads CASSAGPDSPLHF. CDR3 coding DNA: TGTGCCAGCAGTGCGGGACCTGATTCACCCCTCCACTTT.

This chain connects TRBV27 to TRBJ2-3; 7 bases line up with TRBD1. J lost 6 bases, V lost 1 base, and 4 bases had no gene match. The CDR3 has 14 amino acids. From germline, CDR1 is MNHEY and CDR2 SMNVEV (reference sequence). For the CDR3, the DNA is TGTGCCAGCAGTTTATACGGACAGGCGGATACGCAGTATTTT. Translated, it gives CASSLYGQADTQYF.

This clonotype occurred a few times. This sequence joins TRBV12-3 or TRBV12-4 and TRBJ2-5, with D possibly being TRBD2 (6 bases). This CDR3 has 14 amino acids. The germline V and J ends were trimmed by 5 bases and 3 bases, with 13 bases remaining between them. For the CDR3, the DNA is TGTGCCAGCAGTACGACTAGAGGGAAAGAGACCCAGTACTTC. It yields the protein CASSTTRGKETQYF.

This clonotype was seen just once. Its ends do not fully match the called genes, so a read error is possible. This chain joins TRBV20-1 and TRBJ2-3, with 12 bases that match TRBD2. The CDR3 is 17 residues long. Germline V gene sequence: CDR1 DFQATT, CDR2 SNEGSKA (reference sequence). The CDR3: CCARDQLAGGFTDTQYF. CDR3 DNA sequence: TGCTGTGCTAGAGATCAGCTAGCGGGGGGGTTTACAGATACGCAGTATTTT.

The CDR3 region is CASSLRTGDSPLHF. CDR3 nucleotides: TGTGCCAGCAGTCTCCGGACAGGGGATTCACCCCTCCACTTT. The chain carries TRBV6-1 and TRBJ1-6; TRBD1 matches 9 bases. In germline, CDR1 is MNHNS, CDR2 SASEGT. The CDR3 contains 14 residues. V trimming: 5 bases; J trimming: 8 bases; junction bases outside the gene matches: 4.

V is TRBV19 and J is TRBJ2-1; perhaps D is TRBD1 or TRBD2 (5 bases each). V was trimmed by 4 bases and J by 8 bases, leaving 12 bases between them. CDR1 LNHDA and CDR2 SQIVND come from the germline V gene (reference sequence). The CDR3 runs 13 residues. The CDR3 DNA follows: TGTGCCAGTAGTAGGGGACGGGGCGATGAGCAGTTCTTC. Its translation is CASSRGRGDEQFF.

This clonotype was observed many times. V usage is TRBV7-2 and J usage is TRBJ1-1; 8 positions agree with TRBD1. Germline trimming cut 4 bases from V and 8 bases from J; bases unmatched to any gene: 12. CDR1 is SGHTA, CDR2 FQGNSA, per germline. The CDR3 totals 15 residues. This chain's CDR3 is CASSSHPGTGSEAFF. For the CDR3, the DNA is TGTGCCAGCAGCTCCCACCCCGGGACAGGATCAGAAGCTTTCTTT.

The V gene is TRBV25-1, the J gene TRBJ2-1; possibly TRBD1 for D (6 bases). The length of the CDR3 is 15 residues. V dropped 3 bases and J dropped 9 bases, with 18 bases sitting between them. Germline V CDR1 and CDR2: MGHDK, SYGVNS. The CDR3: CASSDGPEGESEQFF. The CDR3 nucleotides read TGTGCCAGCAGTGACGGACCAGAGGGGGAGAGTGAGCAGTTCTTC.

This clonotype occurred a few times. The genes are TRBV5-1 and TRBJ1-1; D is perhaps TRBD1 (6 bases). Germline V gene sequence: CDR1 SGHRS, CDR2 YFSETQ. The CDR3 consists of 13 residues. Trimming removed 4 bases from V and 7 bases from J, with 14 bases in between. CDR3 nucleotide sequence: TGCGCCAGCAGCCAAGAAGTAGGGGGTGAAGCTTTCTTT. This translates into CASSQEVGGEAFF.

This chain joins TRBV5-1 and TRBJ2-1; no reliable D call. The germline V gene encodes CDR1 SGHRS and CDR2 YFSETQ. Trimming removed 0 bases at V and 3 bases at J, with 10 bases between. CDR3 length: 15 residues. CDR3 sequence reads: CASSLAGTYYNEQFF. In DNA, the CDR3 is TGCGCCAGCAGCTTGGCAGGAACATACTACAATGAGCAGTTCTTC. Filled out from reference TRBV5-1 and TRBJ2-1, the complete variable domain reads KAGVTQTPRYLIKTRGQQVTLSCSPISGHRSVSWYQQTPGQGLQFLFEYFSETQRNKGNFPGRFSGRQFSNSRSEMNVSTLELGDSALYLCASSLAGTYYNEQFFGPGTRLTVL.

The gene calls are TRBV7-2 and TRBJ1-5, with D hard to call. The CDR3 is 17 residues long. Germline loops: CDR1 SGHTA, CDR2 FQGNSA. V was cut by 0 bases and J by 2 bases, with 14 bases left in between. Here the CDR3 reads CASSLAGRAFRNQPQHF. The CDR3 nucleotides are TGTGCCAGCAGCTTAGCTGGGCGGGCTTTTCGCAATCAGCCCCAGCATTTT.

This clonotype was seen a few times. The V and J genes are TRBV28 and TRBJ2-1; the D gene is possibly TRBD1 (6 bases). There are 16 residues in the CDR3. Trimming removed 1 base at V and 1 base at J, with 11 bases between. CDR1 MDHEN and CDR2 SYDVKM come from the germline V gene. The CDR3 here is CASSLFPGASYNEQFF. Here the CDR3 DNA reads TGTGCCAGCAGTTTATTTCCAGGGGCGTCCTACAATGAGCAGTTCTTC.

The rearrangement uses TRBV11-2 and TRBJ2-5, with D possibly matching TRBD2 (6 bases). Germline V gene lookup returns CDR1 SGHAT and CDR2 FQNNGV. V lost 1 base and J lost 0, with 12 bases in between. This CDR3 region has 16 residues. CDR3 nucleotides: TGTGCCAGCAGCTTAGTACTAGCTTCGTACCAAGAGACCCAGTACTTC. It translates to CASSLVLASYQETQYF.